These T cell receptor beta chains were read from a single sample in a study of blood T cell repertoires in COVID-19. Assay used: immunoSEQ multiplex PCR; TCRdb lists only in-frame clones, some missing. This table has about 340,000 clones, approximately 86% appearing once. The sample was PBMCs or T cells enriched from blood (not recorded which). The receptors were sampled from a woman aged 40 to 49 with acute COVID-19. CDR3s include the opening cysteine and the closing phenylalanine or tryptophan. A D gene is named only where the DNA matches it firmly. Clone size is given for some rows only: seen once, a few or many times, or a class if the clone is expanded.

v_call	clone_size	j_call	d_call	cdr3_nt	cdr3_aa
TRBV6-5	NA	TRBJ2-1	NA	TGTGCCAGCTCGAATGCCCGGAATGAGCAGTTCTTC	CASSNARNEQFF
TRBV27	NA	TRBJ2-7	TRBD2	TGTGCCAGCGGATTTAGCGGGGGGACCTACGAGCAGTACTTC	CASGFSGGTYEQYF
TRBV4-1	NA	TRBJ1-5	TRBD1	TGCGCCAGCAGCCTACAGGGGAATAGCAATCAGCCCCAGCATTTT	CASSLQGNSNQPQHF
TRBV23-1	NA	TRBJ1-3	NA	TGCGCCAGCACTCAGACAGTTAACTCTGGAAACACCATATATTTT	CASTQTVNSGNTIYF
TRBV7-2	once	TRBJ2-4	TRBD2	TGTGCCAGCAGCTTAACACTAGCGGCAAACATTCAGTACTTC	CASSLTLAANIQYF
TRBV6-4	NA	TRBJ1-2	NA	TGTGCCAGCAGTGACACAGGGATTAACTATGGCTACACCTTC	CASSDTGINYGYTF
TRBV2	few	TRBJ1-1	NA	TGTGCCAGCAGTGAAGGTGTGTTTGAGGTCACTGGCACTGAAGCTTTCTTT	CASSEGVFEVTGTEAFF
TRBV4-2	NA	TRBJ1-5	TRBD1	TGTGCCAGCAGCCAAGAAGGGACAGGTAATCAGCCCCAGCATTTT	CASSQEGTGNQPQHF
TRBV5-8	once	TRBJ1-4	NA	TGTGCCAGCAACTTGGCAACTCTTAATGAAAAACTGTTTTTT	CASNLATLNEKLFF
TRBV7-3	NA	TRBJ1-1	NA	TGTGCCAGCAGCTTAGGGGGCACGATGAACACTGAAGCTTTCTTT	CASSLGGTMNTEAFF
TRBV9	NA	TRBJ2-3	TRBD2	TGTGCCAGCAGCGTTGGGACTAGCGGCACAGATACGCAGTATTTT	CASSVGTSGTDTQYF
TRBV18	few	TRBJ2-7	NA	TGTGCCAGCTCACCACTACAGGGCTACGAGCAGTACTTC	CASSPLQGYEQYF
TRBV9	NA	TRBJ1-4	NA	TGTGCCAGCAGCGTATCAGCGAAGAATGAAAAACTGTTTTTT	CASSVSAKNEKLFF
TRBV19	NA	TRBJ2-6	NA	TGTGCCAGTAGGGGAGTAGGGGGCTCTGGGGCCAACGTCCTGACTTTC	CASRGVGGSGANVLTF
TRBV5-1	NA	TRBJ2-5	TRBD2	TGCGCCAGCAGCTTGGATGTTAATCTAGCGGGAGAGACCCAGTACTTC	CASSLDVNLAGETQYF
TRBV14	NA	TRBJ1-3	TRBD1	TGTGCCAGCAGCCAAGAAGGGGGCCGAAACACCATATATTTT	CASSQEGGRNTIYF
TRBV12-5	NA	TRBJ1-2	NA	TGTGCTAGTGGTTTGGTACCTTCGGTCTATGGCTACACCTTC	CASGLVPSVYGYTF
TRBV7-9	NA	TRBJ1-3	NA	TGTGCCAGCAGCTCCCCCAGTAACCCCTCTGGAAACACCATATATTTT	CASSSPSNPSGNTIYF
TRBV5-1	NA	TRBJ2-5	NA	TGCGCCAGCAGCTTGATATCGGCAGGGCCAGGAGAGACCCAGTACTTC	CASSLISAGPGETQYF
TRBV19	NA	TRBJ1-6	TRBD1	TGTGCCAGTAGAGTAAACGACAGGGCTTCCTATAATTCACCCCTCCACTTT	CASRVNDRASYNSPLHF
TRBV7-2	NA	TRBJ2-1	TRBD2	TGTGCCAGCACCCCACAGAGGGGCGGGGGGGCGAGCTCCTACAATGAGCAGTTCTTC	CASTPQRGGGASSYNEQFF
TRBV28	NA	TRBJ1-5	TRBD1	TGTGCCAGCACCCCCGGGACAGGGGCGAGGAGCAATCAGCCCCAGCATTTT	CASTPGTGARSNQPQHF
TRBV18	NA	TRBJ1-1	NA	TGTGCCAGCTCACCAGGACTTAAGAACACTGAAGCTTTCTTT	CASSPGLKNTEAFF
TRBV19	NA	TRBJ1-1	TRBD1	TGTGCCAGTACTCCAATTCCGGGGACAGCCAGTGAAGCTTTCTTT	CASTPIPGTASEAFF
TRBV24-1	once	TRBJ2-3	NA	TGTGCCACCAGTGATCCGGGTCGCACAGATACGCAGTATTTT	CATSDPGRTDTQYF
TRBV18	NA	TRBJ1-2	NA	TGTGCCAGCTCACCCGGGACTGAGTATGGCTACACCTTC	CASSPGTEYGYTF